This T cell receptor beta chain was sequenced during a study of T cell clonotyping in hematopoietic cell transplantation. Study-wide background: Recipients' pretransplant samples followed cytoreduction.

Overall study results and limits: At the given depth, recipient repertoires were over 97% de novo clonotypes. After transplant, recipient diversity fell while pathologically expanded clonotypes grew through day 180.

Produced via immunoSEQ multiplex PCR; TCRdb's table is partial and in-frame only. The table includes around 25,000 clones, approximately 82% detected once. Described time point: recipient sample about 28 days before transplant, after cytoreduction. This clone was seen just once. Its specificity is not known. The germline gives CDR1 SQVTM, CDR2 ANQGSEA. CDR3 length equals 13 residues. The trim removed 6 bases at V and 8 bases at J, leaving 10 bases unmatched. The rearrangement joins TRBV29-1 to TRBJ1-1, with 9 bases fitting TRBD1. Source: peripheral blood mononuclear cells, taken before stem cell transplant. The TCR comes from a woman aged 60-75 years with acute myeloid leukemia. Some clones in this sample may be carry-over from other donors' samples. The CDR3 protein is CSVGSRDREEAFF. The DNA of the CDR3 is TGCAGCGTGGGGAGCCGGGACAGGGAGGAAGCTTTCTTT.